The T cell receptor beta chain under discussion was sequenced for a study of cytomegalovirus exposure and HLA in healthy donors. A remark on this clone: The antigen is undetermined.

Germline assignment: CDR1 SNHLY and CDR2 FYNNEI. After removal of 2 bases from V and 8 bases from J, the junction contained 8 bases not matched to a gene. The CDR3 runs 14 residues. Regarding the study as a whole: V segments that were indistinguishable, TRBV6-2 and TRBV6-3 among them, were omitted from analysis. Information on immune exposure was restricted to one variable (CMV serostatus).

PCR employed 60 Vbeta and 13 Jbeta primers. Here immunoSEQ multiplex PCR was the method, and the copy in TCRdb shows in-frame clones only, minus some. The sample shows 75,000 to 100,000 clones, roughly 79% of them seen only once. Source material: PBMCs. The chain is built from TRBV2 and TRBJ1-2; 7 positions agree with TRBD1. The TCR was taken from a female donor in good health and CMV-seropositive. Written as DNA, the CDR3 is TGTGCCAGCAGTGAAAGAAGGACAGGAGACGGCTACACCTTC. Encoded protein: CASSERRTGDGYTF. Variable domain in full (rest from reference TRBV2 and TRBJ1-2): EPEVTQTPSHQVTQMGQEVILRCVPISNHLYFYWYRQILGQKVEFLVSFYNNEISEKSEIFDDQFSVERPDGSNFTLKIRSTKLEDSAMYFCASSERRTGDGYTFGSGTRLTVV.